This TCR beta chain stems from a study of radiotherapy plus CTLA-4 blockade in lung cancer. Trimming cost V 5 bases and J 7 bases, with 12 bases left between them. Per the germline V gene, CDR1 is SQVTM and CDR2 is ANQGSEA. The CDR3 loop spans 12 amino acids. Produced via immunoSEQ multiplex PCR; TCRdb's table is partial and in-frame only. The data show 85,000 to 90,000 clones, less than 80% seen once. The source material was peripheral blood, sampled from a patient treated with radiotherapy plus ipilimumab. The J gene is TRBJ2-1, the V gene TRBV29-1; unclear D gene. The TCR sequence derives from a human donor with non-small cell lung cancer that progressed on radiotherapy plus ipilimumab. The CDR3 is CSVFAPTNEQFF. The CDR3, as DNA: TGCAGCGTTTTCGCACCAACAAATGAGCAGTTCTTC.